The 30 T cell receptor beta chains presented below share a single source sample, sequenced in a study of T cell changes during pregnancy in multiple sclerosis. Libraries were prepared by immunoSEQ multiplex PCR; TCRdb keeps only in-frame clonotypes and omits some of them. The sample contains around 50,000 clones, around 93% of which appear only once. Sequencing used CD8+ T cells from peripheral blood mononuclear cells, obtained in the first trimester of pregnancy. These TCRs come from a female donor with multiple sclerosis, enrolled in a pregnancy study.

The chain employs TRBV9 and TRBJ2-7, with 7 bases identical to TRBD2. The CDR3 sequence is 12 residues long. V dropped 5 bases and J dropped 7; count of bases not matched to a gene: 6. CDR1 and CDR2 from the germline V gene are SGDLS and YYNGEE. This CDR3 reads CASSLGEGEQYF. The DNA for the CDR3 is TGTGCCAGCAGTTTGGGGGAGGGGGAGCAGTACTTC.

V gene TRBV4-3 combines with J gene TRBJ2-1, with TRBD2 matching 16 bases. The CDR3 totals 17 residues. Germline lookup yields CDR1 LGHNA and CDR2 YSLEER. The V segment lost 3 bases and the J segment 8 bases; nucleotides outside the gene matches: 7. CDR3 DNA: TGCGCCAGCAGCCAGGGACTAGCGGGGGGGAGTTTGGATGAGCAGTTCTTC. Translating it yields CASSQGLAGGSLDEQFF.

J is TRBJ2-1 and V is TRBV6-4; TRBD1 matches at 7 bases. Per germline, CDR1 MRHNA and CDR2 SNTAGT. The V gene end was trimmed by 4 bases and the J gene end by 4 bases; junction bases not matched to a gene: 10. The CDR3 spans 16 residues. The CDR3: CASSAQGDRRYNEQFF. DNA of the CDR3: TGTGCCAGCAGTGCTCAGGGGGACAGAAGGTACAATGAGCAGTTCTTC.

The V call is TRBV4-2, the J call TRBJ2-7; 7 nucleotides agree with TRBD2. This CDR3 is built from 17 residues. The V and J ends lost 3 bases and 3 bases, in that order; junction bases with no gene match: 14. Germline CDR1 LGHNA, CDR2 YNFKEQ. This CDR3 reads CASSHGGAGDAFYEQYF. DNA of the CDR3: TGTGCCAGCAGCCATGGAGGGGCGGGGGACGCTTTCTACGAGCAGTACTTC.

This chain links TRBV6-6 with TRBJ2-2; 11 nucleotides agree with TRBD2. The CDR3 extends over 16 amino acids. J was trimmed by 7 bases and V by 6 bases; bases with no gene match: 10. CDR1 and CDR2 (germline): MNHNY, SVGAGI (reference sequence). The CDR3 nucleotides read TGTGCCAGCAGCCAATATAGCGGGGGGGCCTACGGGGAGCTGTTTTTT. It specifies CASSQYSGGAYGELFF.

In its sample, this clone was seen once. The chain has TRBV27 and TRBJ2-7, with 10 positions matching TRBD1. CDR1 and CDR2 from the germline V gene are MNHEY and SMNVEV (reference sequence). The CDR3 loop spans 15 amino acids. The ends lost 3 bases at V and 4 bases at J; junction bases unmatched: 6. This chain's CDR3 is CASSLVRTGGYEQYF. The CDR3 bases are TGTGCCAGCAGTTTGGTTAGGACAGGGGGGTACGAGCAGTACTTC.

CDR3 sequence: CASSLFFPGSGNTIYF. DNA for the CDR3: TGTGCCAGCAGTCTATTTTTCCCAGGGTCTGGAAACACCATATATTTT. V gene TRBV27 combines with J gene TRBJ1-3; TRBD1 might be the D (5 bases). This CDR3 has 16 residues. V dropped 5 bases and J dropped 1 base, with 15 bases sitting between them. The germline V gene encodes CDR1 MNHEY and CDR2 SMNVEV (reference sequence).

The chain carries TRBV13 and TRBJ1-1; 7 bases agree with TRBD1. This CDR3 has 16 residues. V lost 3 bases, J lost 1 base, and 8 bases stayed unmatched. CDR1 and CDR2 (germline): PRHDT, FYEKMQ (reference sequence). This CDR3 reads CASSLDRQGTNTEAFF. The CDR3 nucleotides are TGTGCCAGCAGCTTGGACCGACAGGGAACGAACACTGAAGCTTTCTTT.

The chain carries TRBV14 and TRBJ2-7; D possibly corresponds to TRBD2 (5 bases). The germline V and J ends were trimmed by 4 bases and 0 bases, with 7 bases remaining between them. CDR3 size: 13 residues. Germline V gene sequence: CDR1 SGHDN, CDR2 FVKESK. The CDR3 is CASSPGFSYEQYF. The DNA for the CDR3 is TGTGCCAGCAGCCCGGGGTTCTCCTACGAGCAGTACTTC.

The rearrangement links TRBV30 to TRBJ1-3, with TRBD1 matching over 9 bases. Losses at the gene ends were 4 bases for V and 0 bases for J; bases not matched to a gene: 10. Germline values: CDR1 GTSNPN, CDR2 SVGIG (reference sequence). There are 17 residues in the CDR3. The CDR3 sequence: CAWTLQGAFFSGNTIYF. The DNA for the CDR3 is TGTGCCTGGACTTTACAGGGGGCTTTCTTCTCTGGAAACACCATATATTTT.

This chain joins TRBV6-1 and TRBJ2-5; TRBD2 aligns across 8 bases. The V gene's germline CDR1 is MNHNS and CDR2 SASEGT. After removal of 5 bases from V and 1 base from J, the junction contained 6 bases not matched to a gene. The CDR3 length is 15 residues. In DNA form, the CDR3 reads TGTGCCAGCAGTCAAACTGCGGGGGGCCAAGAGACCCAGTACTTC. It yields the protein CASSQTAGGQETQYF.

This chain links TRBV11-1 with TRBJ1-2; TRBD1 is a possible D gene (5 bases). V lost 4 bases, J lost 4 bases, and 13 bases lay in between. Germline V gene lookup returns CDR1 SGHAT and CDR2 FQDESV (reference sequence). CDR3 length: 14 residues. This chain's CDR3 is CASSSGGSFYGYTF. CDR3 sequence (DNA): TGTGCCAGCAGCTCGGGGGGGTCCTTCTATGGCTACACCTTC. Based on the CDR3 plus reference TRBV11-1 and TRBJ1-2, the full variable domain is EAEVAQSPRYKITEKSQAVAFWCDPISGHATLYWYRQILGQGPELLVQFQDESVVDDSQLPKDRFSAERLKGVDSTLKIQPAELGDSAMYLCASSSGGSFYGYTFGSGTRLTVV.

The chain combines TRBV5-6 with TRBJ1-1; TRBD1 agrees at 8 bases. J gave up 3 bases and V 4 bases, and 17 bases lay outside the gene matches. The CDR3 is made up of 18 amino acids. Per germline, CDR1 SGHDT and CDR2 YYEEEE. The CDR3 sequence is CASSPRTGLRGLDTEAFF. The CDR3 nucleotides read TGTGCCAGCAGCCCGAGGACAGGGTTGAGGGGCCTGGACACTGAAGCTTTCTTT.

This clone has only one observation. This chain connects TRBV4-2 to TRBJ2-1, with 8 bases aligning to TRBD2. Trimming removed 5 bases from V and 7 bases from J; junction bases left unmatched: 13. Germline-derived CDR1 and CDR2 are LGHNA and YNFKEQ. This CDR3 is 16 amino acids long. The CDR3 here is CASSMLVTGGVNEQFF. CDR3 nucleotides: TGTGCCAGCAGCATGCTCGTTACGGGGGGGGTTAATGAGCAGTTCTTC.

CDR3: CARPPEEQGAHEQYF. In nucleotides, the CDR3 is TGTGCCAGACCCCCCGAAGAACAGGGGGCCCACGAGCAGTACTTC. V gene TRBV25-1 combines with J gene TRBJ2-7; 9 bases are shared with TRBD1. V lost 9 bases to trimming and J lost 5 bases; unmatched junction nucleotides: 14. CDR1 and CDR2 (germline): MGHDK, SYGVNS. This CDR3 is built from 15 residues.

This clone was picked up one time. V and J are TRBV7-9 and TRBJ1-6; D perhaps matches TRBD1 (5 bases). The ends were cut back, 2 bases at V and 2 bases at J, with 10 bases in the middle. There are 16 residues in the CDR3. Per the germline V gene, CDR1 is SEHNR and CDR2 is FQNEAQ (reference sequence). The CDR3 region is CASSLIRDPYNSPLHF. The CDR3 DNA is TGTGCCAGCAGCTTAATCAGGGATCCCTATAATTCACCCCTCCACTTT. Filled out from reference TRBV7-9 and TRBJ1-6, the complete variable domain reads DTGVSQNPRHKITKRGQNVTFRCDPISEHNRLYWYRQTLGQGPEFLTYFQNEAQLEKSRLLSDRFSAERPKGSFSTLEIQRTEQGDSAMYLCASSLIRDPYNSPLHFGNGTRLTVT.

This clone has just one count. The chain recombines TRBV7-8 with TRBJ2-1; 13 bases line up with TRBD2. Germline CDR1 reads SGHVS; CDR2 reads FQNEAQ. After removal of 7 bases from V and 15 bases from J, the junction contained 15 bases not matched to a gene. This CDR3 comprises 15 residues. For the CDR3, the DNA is TGTGCCAGCATCCCACTAGTTGGACTAGCGGGAGATCCGTTCTTC. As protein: CASIPLVGLAGDPFF.

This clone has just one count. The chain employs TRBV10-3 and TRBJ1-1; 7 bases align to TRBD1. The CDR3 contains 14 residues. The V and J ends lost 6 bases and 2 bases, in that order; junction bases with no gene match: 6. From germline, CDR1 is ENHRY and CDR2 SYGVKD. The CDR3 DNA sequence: TGTGCCATCAGACAAGGGGGCCCTAACACTGAAGCTTTCTTT. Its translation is CAIRQGGPNTEAFF.

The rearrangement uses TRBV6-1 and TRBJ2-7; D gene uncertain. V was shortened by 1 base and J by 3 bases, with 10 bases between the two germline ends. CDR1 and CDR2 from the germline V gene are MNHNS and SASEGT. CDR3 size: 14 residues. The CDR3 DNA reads TGTGCCAGCAGTGAAGAACCCACCAGCTACGAGCAGTACTTC. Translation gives CASSEEPTSYEQYF.

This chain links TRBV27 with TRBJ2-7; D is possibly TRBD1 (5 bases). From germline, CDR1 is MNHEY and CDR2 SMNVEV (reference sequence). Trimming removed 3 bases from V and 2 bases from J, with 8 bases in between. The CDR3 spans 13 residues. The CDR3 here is CASSFQGPYEQYF. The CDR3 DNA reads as TGTGCCAGCAGTTTTCAGGGCCCCTACGAGCAGTACTTC.

CDR3 sequence: CASSVDQGPDTGELFF. In DNA form, the CDR3 reads TGTGCCAGCAGCGTAGATCAGGGGCCCGACACCGGGGAGCTGTTTTTT. J is TRBJ2-2 and V is TRBV9; D possibly corresponds to TRBD1 (6 bases). Germline CDR1 reads SGDLS; CDR2 reads YYNGEE. Between the trimmed V and J ends, which lost 0 bases and 3 bases, there was a span of 12 bases. The CDR3 has 16 residues. The full variable domain, with the rest looked up from reference TRBV9 and TRBJ2-2, is DSGVTQTPKHLITATGQRVTLRCSPRSGDLSVYWYQQSLDQGLQFLIQYYNGEERAKGNILERFSAQQFPDLHSELNLSSLELGDSALYFCASSVDQGPDTGELFFGEGSRLTVL.

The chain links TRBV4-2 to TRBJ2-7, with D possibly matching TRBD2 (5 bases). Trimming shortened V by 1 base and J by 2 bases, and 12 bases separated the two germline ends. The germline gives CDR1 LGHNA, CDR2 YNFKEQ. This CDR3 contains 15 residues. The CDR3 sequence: CASSQGASQTYEQYF. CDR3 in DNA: TGTGCCAGCAGCCAAGGGGCTAGCCAAACCTACGAGCAGTACTTC.

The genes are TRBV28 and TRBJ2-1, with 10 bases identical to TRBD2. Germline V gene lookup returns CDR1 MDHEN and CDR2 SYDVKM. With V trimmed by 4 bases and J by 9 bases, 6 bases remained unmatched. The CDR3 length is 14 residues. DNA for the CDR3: TGTGCCAGCAGTTCCTCCCTAGCGGGAGTTGAGCAGTTCTTC. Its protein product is CASSSSLAGVEQFF.

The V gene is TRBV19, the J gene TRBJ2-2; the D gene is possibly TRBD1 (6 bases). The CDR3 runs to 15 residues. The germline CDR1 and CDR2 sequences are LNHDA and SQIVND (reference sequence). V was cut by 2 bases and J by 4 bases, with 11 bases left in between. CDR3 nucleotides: TGTGCCAGTAGTATACTCGGGACACCCACCGGGGAGCTGTTTTTT. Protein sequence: CASSILGTPTGELFF. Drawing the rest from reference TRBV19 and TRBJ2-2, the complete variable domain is DGGITQSPKYLFRKEGQNVTLSCEQNLNHDAMYWYRQDPGQGLRLIYYSQIVNDFQKGDIAEGYSVSREKKESFPLTVTSAQKNPTAFYLCASSILGTPTGELFFGEGSRLTVL.

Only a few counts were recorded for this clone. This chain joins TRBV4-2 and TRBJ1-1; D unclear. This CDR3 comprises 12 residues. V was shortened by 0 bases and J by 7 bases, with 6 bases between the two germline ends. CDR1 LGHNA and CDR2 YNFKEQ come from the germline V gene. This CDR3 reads CASSQDTIEAFF. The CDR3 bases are TGTGCCAGCAGCCAAGATACTATTGAAGCTTTCTTT.

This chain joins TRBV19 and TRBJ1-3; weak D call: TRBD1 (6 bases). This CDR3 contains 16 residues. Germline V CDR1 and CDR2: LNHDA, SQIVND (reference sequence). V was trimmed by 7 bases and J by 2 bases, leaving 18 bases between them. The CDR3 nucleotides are TGTGCCAGTACGGAACAGGGCCTCGGGCCTGGAAACACCATATATTTT. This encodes CASTEQGLGPGNTIYF.

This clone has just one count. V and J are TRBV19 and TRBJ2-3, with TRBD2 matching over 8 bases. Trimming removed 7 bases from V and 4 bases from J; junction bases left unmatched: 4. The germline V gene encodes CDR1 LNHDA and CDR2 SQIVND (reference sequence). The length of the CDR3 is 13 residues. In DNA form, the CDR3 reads TGTGCCAGTAAGGGACTAGAGCCAGATACGCAGTATTTT. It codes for CASKGLEPDTQYF.

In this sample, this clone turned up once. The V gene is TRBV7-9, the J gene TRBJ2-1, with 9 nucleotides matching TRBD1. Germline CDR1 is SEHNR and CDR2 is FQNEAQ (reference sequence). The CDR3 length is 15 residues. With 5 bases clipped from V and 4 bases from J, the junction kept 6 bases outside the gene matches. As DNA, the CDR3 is TGTGCCAGCAGCCTCGGGACAGGGTCTTACAATGAGCAGTTCTTC. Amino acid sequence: CASSLGTGSYNEQFF.

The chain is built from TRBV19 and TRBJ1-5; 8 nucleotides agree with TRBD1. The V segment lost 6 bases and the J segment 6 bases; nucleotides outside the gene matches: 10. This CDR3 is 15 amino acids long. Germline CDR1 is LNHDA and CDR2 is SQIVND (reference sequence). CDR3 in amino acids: CASSPQGAGGQPQHF. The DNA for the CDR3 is TGTGCCAGTAGCCCCCAGGGGGCAGGTGGTCAGCCCCAGCATTTT.

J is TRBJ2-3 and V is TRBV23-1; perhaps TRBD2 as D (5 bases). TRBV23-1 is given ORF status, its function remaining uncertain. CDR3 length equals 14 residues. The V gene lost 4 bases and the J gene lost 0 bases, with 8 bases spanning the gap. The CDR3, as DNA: TGCGCCAGCAGTCCCCGGGGAAGCACAGATACGCAGTATTTT. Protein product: CASSPRGSTDTQYF.